The 8 T cell receptor beta chains below come from one sample, sequenced in a study of cytotoxic CD8 clonotypes in ibrutinib-treated CLL. Sequencing was performed with immunoSEQ multiplex PCR; in TCRdb, only in-frame clones are kept and a portion is missing. The sample shows some 170,000 clones, roughly 88% of them seen only once. The sequences come from PBMCs, collected at disease progression, from a patient treated with ibrutinib. These receptors were collected from a human donor with chronic lymphocytic leukemia.

CDR3 DNA: TGTGCCAGCAGCCCGGGGAGTTCCTACAATGAGCAGTTCTTC. Translation: CASSPGSSYNEQFF. The V call is TRBV7-8, the J call TRBJ2-1, with D possibly TRBD2 on 5 matching bases. Germline V gives CDR1 SGHVS, CDR2 FQNEAQ. There are 14 residues in the CDR3. Trimming cost V 5 bases and J 1 base, with 9 bases left between them.

This chain joins TRBV6-1 and TRBJ2-7; TRBD1 agrees at 10 bases. J was trimmed by 4 bases and V by 7 bases; bases with no gene match: 10. Germline assignment: CDR1 MNHNS and CDR2 SASEGT. The CDR3 has 15 residues. In nucleotides, the CDR3 is TGTGCCAGCACATCCCGCGACAGGGGGCAATACGAGCAGTACTTC. Its translation is CASTSRDRGQYEQYF.

The chain is built from TRBV9 and TRBJ2-7; D may be TRBD1 (6 bases). The CDR3 spans 14 residues. V lost 2 bases, J lost 3 bases, and 12 bases lay in between. Germline loops: CDR1 SGDLS, CDR2 YYNGEE. The chain's CDR3 is CASSVQDRSYEQYF. The CDR3 DNA reads as TGTGCCAGCAGCGTTCAGGACAGAAGCTACGAGCAGTACTTC.

The V gene is TRBV4-2, the J gene TRBJ2-2, with D unclear. V lost 0 bases and J lost 9, with 11 bases in between. CDR3 length: 14 amino acids. Germline assignment: CDR1 LGHNA and CDR2 YNFKEQ. The CDR3 bases are TGTGCCAGCAGCCAAGATCTAGGAGAAAGGGAGCTGTTTTTT. Protein: CASSQDLGERELFF.

This chain joins TRBV13 and TRBJ1-3; D gene uncertain. V dropped 6 bases and J dropped 0 bases, with 9 bases sitting between them. Germline loops: CDR1 PRHDT, CDR2 FYEKMQ (reference sequence). This CDR3 comprises 14 residues. The CDR3 reads CASRPRFSGNTIYF. The CDR3 DNA sequence: TGTGCCAGCAGGCCGCGCTTCTCTGGAAACACCATATATTTT.

The J gene is TRBJ2-7, the V gene TRBV21-1; no DNA check was done on the table's D call, TRBD2. TRBV21-1 is assigned pseudogene status. The CDR3 totals 19 residues. The CDR3 loop is CASSRGLAGASPLRYEQYF. CDR3 DNA: TGTGCCAGCAGTCGCGGCCTAGCGGGAGCGTCGCCCCTGCGATACGAGCAGTACTTC.

The V call is TRBV27, the J call TRBJ2-7, with 9 bases aligning to TRBD1. The germline CDR1 and CDR2 sequences are MNHEY and SMNVEV (reference sequence). The CDR3 runs 13 residues. V gave up 6 bases and J gave up 6 bases; unmatched junction bases: 6. The CDR3 region has the DNA TGTGCCAGCAGGGGACAGGGAATGTCCGAGCAGTACTTC. It specifies CASRGQGMSEQYF.

In DNA form, the CDR3 reads TGTGCCAGCAGTTTAGGGGGAGGGGGTGTCTACACTGAAGCTTTCTTT. Translated, it gives CASSLGGGGVYTEAFF. The chain uses TRBV28 and TRBJ1-1; weak D call: TRBD1 (6 bases). In germline, CDR1 is MDHEN, CDR2 SYDVKM. The V end lost 2 bases, the J end lost 3 bases, and 16 bases lay between the germline ends. There are 16 residues in the CDR3.